Reported below is one TCR beta chain. This receptor's antigen is unknown. No base quality information exists; no much larger clone differs at one position. This record comes from a study of T cell repertoires in cytomegalovirus infection (dated by TCRdb to 2018 to 2020). Context from the whole study: Because public TCR beta signatures pointed to carriage of CMV infection together with the matching HLA type, the HLA type of each donor mattered for the analysis.

TCRdb names Illumina HiSeq 1500 as the instrument used. TCRdb reprocessing: public reads trimmed at Q25 with fastp, clones called with MiXCR, in-frame beta chains kept. Rows with one shared CDR3 protein collapse into an entry with the most common genes and DNA. This sample gives approximately 750,000 distinct CDR3 sequences in total; 35% of them show up just once. Of the sample, 2.5% to 3% is held by the ten largest clones. Per the germline V gene, SGHTA is the CDR1 and FQGNSA is the CDR2. Relative to germline, V is 2 bases shorter and J is 4 bases shorter, with 14 bases between their ends. The CDR3 has 15 amino acids, counting the end cysteine and phenylalanine. Solely the CDR3 DNA is kept, with 45 bases framed from the first base. The research as a whole found: The ex vivo response was dominated by HLA-C-restricted CMV-specific TCR beta clonotypes, which also provided the single most frequent clonotype in two of eight donors. Carriers of CMV infection plus the relevant HLA type were discriminated by the cumulative frequency of public TCR beta family members in the study cohort and in an independent approximately 360-donor cohort.

The sequence came from a human donor in good health (CMV status not recorded). Some clones in this sample may be carry-over from other donors' samples. In this chain, TRBV7-2 is recombined with TRBJ2-5; a tentative D match to TRBD1 spans 5 bases. Sequenced: PBMCs. The DNA reads as follows: TGTGCCAGCAGCTTACAGGGTGCGAGTACAGAGACCCAGTACTTC. Protein translation: CASSLQGASTETQYF.